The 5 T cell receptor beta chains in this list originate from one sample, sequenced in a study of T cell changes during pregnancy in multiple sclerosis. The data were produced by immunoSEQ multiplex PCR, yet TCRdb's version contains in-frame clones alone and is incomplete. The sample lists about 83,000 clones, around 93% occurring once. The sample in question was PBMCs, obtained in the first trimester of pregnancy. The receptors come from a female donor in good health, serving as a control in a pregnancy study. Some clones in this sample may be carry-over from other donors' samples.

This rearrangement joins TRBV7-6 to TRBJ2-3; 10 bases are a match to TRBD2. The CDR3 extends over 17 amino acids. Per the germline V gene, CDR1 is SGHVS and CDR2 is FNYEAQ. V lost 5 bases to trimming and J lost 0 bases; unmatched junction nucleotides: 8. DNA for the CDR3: TGTGCCAGCAGCCCAGAACTAGCGGGGACTAGCACAGATACGCAGTATTTT. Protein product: CASSPELAGTSTDTQYF.

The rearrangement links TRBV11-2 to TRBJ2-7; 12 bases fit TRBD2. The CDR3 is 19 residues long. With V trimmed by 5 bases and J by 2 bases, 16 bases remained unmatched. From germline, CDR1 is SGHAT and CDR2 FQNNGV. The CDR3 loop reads CASSGTRLAGVTFAYEQYF. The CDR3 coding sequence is TGTGCCAGCAGCGGTACGCGACTAGCGGGAGTTACTTTCGCCTACGAGCAGTACTTC.

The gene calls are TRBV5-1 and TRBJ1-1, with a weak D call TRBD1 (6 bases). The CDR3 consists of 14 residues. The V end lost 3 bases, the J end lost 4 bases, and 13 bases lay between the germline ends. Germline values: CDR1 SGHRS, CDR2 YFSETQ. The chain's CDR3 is CASSSRGDGTEAFF. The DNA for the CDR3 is TGCGCCAGCAGCTCCAGGGGAGACGGCACTGAAGCTTTCTTT.

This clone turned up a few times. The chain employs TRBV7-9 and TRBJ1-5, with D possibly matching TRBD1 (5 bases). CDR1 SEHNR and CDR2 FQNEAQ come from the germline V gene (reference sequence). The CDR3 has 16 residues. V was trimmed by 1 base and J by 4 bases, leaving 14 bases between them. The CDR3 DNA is TGTGCCAGCAGCTTAGGTGAGCAGGGTTGGAATCAGCCCCAGCATTTT. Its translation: CASSLGEQGWNQPQHF.

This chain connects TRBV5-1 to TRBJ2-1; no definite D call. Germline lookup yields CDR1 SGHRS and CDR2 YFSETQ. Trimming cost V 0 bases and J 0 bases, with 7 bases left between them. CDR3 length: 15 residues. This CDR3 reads CASSLAGNSYNEQFF. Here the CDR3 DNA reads TGCGCCAGCAGCTTGGCGGGTAACTCCTACAATGAGCAGTTCTTC.